These 21 T cell receptor beta chains share one sample of origin, sequenced in a study of cytomegalovirus exposure and HLA in healthy donors. The assay was immunoSEQ multiplex PCR, and TCRdb's table has in-frame clones only and misses some. Among approximately 260,000 clones listed, around 88% were seen once. The sample taken for sequencing was PBMCs. These receptors came from a woman in her 30s in good health and CMV-seropositive.

This clone was counted between two and nine times. The gene calls are TRBV6-1 and TRBJ1-2; no clear D gene. Trimming took 9 bases from V and 4 from J, leaving 21 bases between them. This CDR3 comprises 15 residues. Per germline, CDR1 MNHNS and CDR2 SASEGT. CDR3 bases: TGTGCCAGTGCCGTGGGCCGTACAACACTCTATGGCTACACCTTC. Its translation is CASAVGRTTLYGYTF.

This clone was detected only once. CDR3 DNA: TGTGCCAGCAGTTCCTTGGAGCAGTACTTC. This sequence encodes CASSSLEQYF. V and J are TRBV6-1 and TRBJ2-7; D is ambiguous. In germline, CDR1 is MNHNS, CDR2 SASEGT. The germline V and J ends were trimmed by 5 bases and 7 bases, with 6 bases remaining between them. The CDR3 has 10 amino acids.

This chain joins TRBV19 and TRBJ2-1; 9 bases fit TRBD1. J was trimmed by 5 bases and V by 10 bases; bases with no gene match: 6. CDR1 is LNHDA and CDR2 is SQIVND in the germline V gene (reference sequence). The CDR3 is 13 residues long. This chain's CDR3 is CATTTGGNNEQFF. DNA of the CDR3: TGTGCCACCACGACAGGGGGTAACAATGAGCAGTTCTTC.

J is TRBJ2-3 and V is TRBV5-1; the D gene is possibly TRBD1 (7 bases). Germline V gives CDR1 SGHRS, CDR2 YFSETQ. The V gene lost 4 bases and the J gene lost 0 bases, with 15 bases spanning the gap. This CDR3 has 16 amino acids. In DNA, the CDR3 is TGCGCCAGCAGCGGGCAGGGGGGCTGGAGCACAGATACGCAGTATTTT. Its protein is CASSGQGGWSTDTQYF.

CDR3 sequence reads: CASSADSLNTEAFF. In nucleotides, the CDR3 is TGTGCCAGCAGCGCGGACAGTTTGAACACTGAAGCTTTCTTT. The chain employs TRBV7-9 and TRBJ1-1, with a tentative D call TRBD1 (6 bases). This CDR3 contains 14 residues. Germline CDR1 reads SEHNR; CDR2 reads FQNEAQ (reference sequence). Trimming stripped 5 bases from V and 0 bases from J, with 10 bases between.

V and J are TRBV5-1 and TRBJ2-2; D unresolved. Germline-derived CDR1 and CDR2 are SGHRS and YFSETQ. The CDR3 consists of 14 residues. With 4 bases removed from V and 7 bases from J, the gap between germline ends came to 14 bases. The CDR3 bases are TGCGCCAGCAGCCAAACTACAAGCATCGGGGAGCTGTTTTTT. Protein: CASSQTTSIGELFF.

CDR3 DNA sequence: TGTGCCACCAGCAGAACTGGACTAGCGGGAGGTTACTCTGGGGCCAACGTCCTGACTTTC. Its protein product is CATSRTGLAGGYSGANVLTF. The chain couples TRBV15 to TRBJ2-6; TRBD2 matches at 14 bases. The V and J ends lost 2 bases and 0 bases, in that order; junction bases with no gene match: 6. The CDR3 spans 20 residues. The germline V gene encodes CDR1 LNHNV and CDR2 YYDKDF (reference sequence).

The V gene is TRBV5-1, the J gene TRBJ2-3; a possible D gene is TRBD2 (5 bases). The CDR3 has 14 residues. Trimming took off 2 bases at V and 5 bases at J, with 12 bases between the two ends. The germline CDR1 and CDR2 sequences are SGHRS and YFSETQ. The chain's CDR3 is CASSFLGERDTQYF. As DNA, the CDR3 is TGCGCCAGCAGCTTTTTGGGAGAAAGAGATACGCAGTATTTT. Based on the CDR3 plus reference TRBV5-1 and TRBJ2-3, the full variable domain is KAGVTQTPRYLIKTRGQQVTLSCSPISGHRSVSWYQQTPGQGLQFLFEYFSETQRNKGNFPGRFSGRQFSNSRSEMNVSTLELGDSALYLCASSFLGERDTQYFGPGTRLTVL.

The chain uses TRBV6-1 and TRBJ2-1; D is tentatively TRBD1 or TRBD2 (6 bases each). V shed 5 bases and J shed 2 bases, with 13 bases lying between them. This CDR3 contains 15 residues. CDR1 MNHNS and CDR2 SASEGT come from the germline V gene. The CDR3: CASSKGGQAYNEQFF. The CDR3 coding sequence is TGTGCCAGCAGTAAAGGGGGGCAGGCCTACAATGAGCAGTTCTTC.

The CDR3 here is CASTIGRMEGANKNIQYF. CDR3 sequence (DNA): TGTGCCAGTACCATTGGCCGTATGGAGGGGGCAAACAAAAACATTCAGTACTTC. V is TRBV19 and J is TRBJ2-4; D might be TRBD1 (7 bases). V lost 7 bases and J 3 bases, leaving 25 bases between the germline ends. Germline lookup yields CDR1 LNHDA and CDR2 SQIVND (reference sequence). CDR3 length: 18 amino acids.

This clone was observed once. The V call is TRBV11-1, the J call TRBJ1-1; a weak D match, TRBD1 (6 bases). Germline V gene sequence: CDR1 SGHAT, CDR2 FQDESV (reference sequence). The CDR3 totals 14 residues. V was trimmed by 3 bases and J by 4 bases, leaving 12 bases between them. CDR3 DNA sequence: TGTGCCAGCAGCTTCAACAGGGCGTCCACTGAAGCTTTCTTT. Translation: CASSFNRASTEAFF.

This chain links TRBV7-9 with TRBJ2-1; 13 bases line up with TRBD2. Germline CDR1 and CDR2: SEHNR and FQNEAQ (reference sequence). J was trimmed by 1 base and V by 5 bases; bases with no gene match: 8. This CDR3 is 18 amino acids long. The DNA of the CDR3 is TGTGCCAGCAGCCCTAAGATACTAGCGGGAGGGTCCTACAATGAGCAGTTCTTC. Residues: CASSPKILAGGSYNEQFF.

CDR3 sequence (DNA): TGTGCCAGCCGAGACAGGGGTTCCTACAATGAGCAGTTCTTC. Amino acid sequence: CASRDRGSYNEQFF. The V gene is TRBV28, the J gene TRBJ2-1; 8 bases align to TRBD1. With 8 bases clipped from V and 1 base from J, the junction kept 4 bases outside the gene matches. CDR1 is MDHEN, CDR2 SYDVKM, per germline. This CDR3 is 14 amino acids long.

The chain uses TRBV5-4 and TRBJ2-1; TRBD2 aligns across 9 bases. Trimming removed 0 bases from V and 5 bases from J; junction bases left unmatched: 6. This CDR3 spans 16 amino acids. Germline V gives CDR1 SGHNT, CDR2 YYREEE (reference sequence). Here the CDR3 DNA reads TGTGCCAGCAGCTTGGGAGCTAGCGGGGCCAACAATGAGCAGTTCTTC. Protein product: CASSLGASGANNEQFF. Filled out from reference TRBV5-4 and TRBJ2-1, the complete variable domain reads ETGVTQSPTHLIKTRGQQVTLRCSSQSGHNTVSWYQQALGQGPQFIFQYYREEENGRGNFPPRFSGLQFPNYSSELNVNALELDDSALYLCASSLGASGANNEQFFGPGTRLTVL.

This clone was detected a few times. The V gene is TRBV4-1, the J gene TRBJ1-1; 7 bases align to TRBD1. Germline assignment: CDR1 MGHRA and CDR2 YSYEKL. The J segment lost 4 bases and the V segment lost 4 bases, leaving 9 bases of the junction unmatched. This CDR3 is 15 amino acids long. Here the CDR3 DNA reads TGCGCCAGCAGCCCCATGACAGGGATTGGCACTGAAGCTTTCTTT. It yields the protein CASSPMTGIGTEAFF.

The V and J genes are TRBV29-1 and TRBJ2-7; D perhaps matches TRBD2 (5 bases). Germline CDR1 SQVTM, CDR2 ANQGSEA. The CDR3 is made up of 13 amino acids. V was cut by 5 bases and J by 2 bases, with 13 bases left in between. DNA for the CDR3: TGCAGCGTTCCAGGACTGCGTACCTACGAGCAGTACTTC. This encodes CSVPGLRTYEQYF.

The V call is TRBV19, the J call TRBJ2-1; tentative D call: TRBD1 (5 bases). The CDR3 runs 15 residues. Trimming left V 7 bases short and J 1 base short, with 14 bases between. Germline CDR1 reads LNHDA; CDR2 reads SQIVND (reference sequence). The CDR3 nucleotides read TGTGCCAGTAATGACAGTCCTAGGTCCTACAATGAGCAGTTCTTC. Amino acids: CASNDSPRSYNEQFF.

The rearrangement joins TRBV30 to TRBJ2-3; TRBD2 agrees at 7 bases. The germline gives CDR1 GTSNPN, CDR2 SVGIG (reference sequence). The CDR3 has 17 residues. J lost 4 bases, V lost 0 bases, and 13 bases had no gene match. The CDR3 bases are TGTGCCTGGAGTGTACTGGGGCTAGCGGAGCCCGCAGATACGCAGTATTTT. As protein: CAWSVLGLAEPADTQYF.

Only one count was recorded for this clone. V and J are TRBV6-1 and TRBJ2-2, with 8 bases matching TRBD2. With 7 bases clipped from V and 8 bases from J, the junction kept 9 bases outside the gene matches. The CDR3 is made up of 14 amino acids. Germline assignment: CDR1 MNHNS and CDR2 SASEGT. CDR3 loop: CASIEGLGRGELFF. The CDR3 DNA reads as TGTGCCAGCATCGAGGGACTAGGGCGGGGGGAGCTGTTTTTT.

This clone was seen once. The rearrangement joins TRBV19 to TRBJ2-7; 8 nucleotides align to TRBD1. From germline, CDR1 is LNHDA and CDR2 SQIVND (reference sequence). Trimming cost V 3 bases and J 3 bases; bases outside gene matches: 4. CDR3 size: 14 residues. The CDR3 nucleotides read TGTGCCAGTAGTATCCAACAGGGGGGCTACGAGCAGTACTTC. Translation gives CASSIQQGGYEQYF.

The chain joins TRBV6-5 to TRBJ2-1; 14 bases line up with TRBD2. The germline V gene encodes CDR1 MNHEY and CDR2 SVGAGI. This CDR3 has 13 amino acids. The J segment lost 12 bases and the V segment lost 3 bases, leaving 1 base of the junction unmatched. The CDR3 sequence: CASSYGLAGGQFF. The CDR3 DNA reads TGTGCCAGCAGTTATGGACTAGCGGGAGGGCAGTTCTTC.